The 14 T cell receptor beta chains below were found in one sample sequenced in a study of early T cells in non-severe SARS-CoV-2 infection. One entry per CDR3 protein results from TCRdb running MiXCR on the 5' RACE reads. This sample has about 61,000 distinct CDR3 sequences, with 12% found just once. The sequencing used whole blood, collected at baseline. The receptors shown here come from an adult who was a healthcare worker with PCR-confirmed SARS-CoV-2 infection or an uninfected control (not recorded which). The donor label of this sample is uncertain.

Ten or more counts support this clonotype. The rearrangement uses TRBV6-4 and TRBJ2-6, with TRBD1 identical over 8 bases. With 5 bases clipped from V and 1 base from J, the junction kept 4 bases outside the gene matches. CDR1 and CDR2 from the germline V gene are MRHNA and SNTAGT. The CDR3 has 16 amino acids. The chain's CDR3 is CASSKRQGSGANVLTF. For the CDR3, the DNA is TGTGCCAGCAGTAAACGACAGGGGTCTGGGGCCAACGTCCTGACTTTC.

The chain recombines TRBV2 with TRBJ2-2, with D perhaps TRBD1 or TRBD2 (7 bases each). V gave up 11 bases and J gave up 4 bases, with 17 bases separating them. Germline-derived CDR1 and CDR2 are SNHLY and FYNNEI. CDR3 length: 14 residues. CDR3 loop: CAEREGAATGELFF. CDR3 in DNA: TGTGCCGAGAGGGAGGGGGCGGCCACCGGGGAGCTGTTTTTT.

This clonotype showed up many times. This rearrangement joins TRBV10-1 to TRBJ1-1; 8 bases align to TRBD1. Germline V CDR1 and CDR2: WNHNN, SYGVQD (reference sequence). The V segment lost 3 bases and the J segment 5 bases; nucleotides outside the gene matches: 8. CDR3 size: 15 residues. CDR3 sequence: CASSDYGQGGTEAFF. DNA of the CDR3: TGCGCCAGCAGTGACTACGGACAGGGTGGAACTGAAGCTTTCTTT.

This clonotype was counted many times. The chain is built from TRBV11-2 and TRBJ1-2, with 9 bases aligning to TRBD1. Germline trimming cut 5 bases from V and 6 bases from J; bases unmatched to any gene: 10. This CDR3 region has 15 residues. CDR1 is SGHAT, CDR2 FQNNGV, per germline. CDR3 loop: CASSGTGKLVDGYTF. CDR3 nucleotide sequence: TGTGCCAGCAGCGGGACAGGGAAATTGGTTGATGGCTACACCTTC.

V is TRBV18 and J is TRBJ2-5, with D possibly matching TRBD2 (6 bases). Deletions cut 4 bases from V and 5 bases from J, with 11 bases between. The CDR3 is made up of 13 amino acids. Per germline, CDR1 KGHSH and CDR2 LQKENI. The CDR3: CASSLSGEETQYF. The CDR3 DNA follows: TGTGCCAGCTCACTGTCGGGGGAGGAGACCCAGTACTTC.

This clonotype showed up many times. The chain uses TRBV5-5 and TRBJ2-7; D is undetermined. V shed 2 bases and J shed 3 bases, with 12 bases lying between them. The length of the CDR3 is 14 residues. CDR1 SGHKS and CDR2 YYEKEE come from the germline V gene (reference sequence). The CDR3 DNA sequence: TGTGCCAGCAGCTTTACTTTGGGTCACTACGAGCAGTACGTC. Its protein product is CASSFTLGHYEQYV.

The chain is built from TRBV7-6 and TRBJ2-7, with D perhaps assigned TRBD1 or TRBD2 (6 bases each). Looked up from germline, CDR1 is SGHVS and CDR2 is FNYEAQ. This CDR3 is 16 amino acids long. Trimming removed 0 bases from V and 3 bases from J, with 15 bases in between. The CDR3 region has the DNA TGTGCCAGCAGCTTAGCCGATGCCAGGGGAGGCTACGAGCAGTACGTC. As protein: CASSLADARGGYEQYV.

This chain connects TRBV27 to TRBJ2-1, with D perhaps matching TRBD1 or TRBD2 (5 bases each). Per the germline V gene, CDR1 is MNHEY and CDR2 is SMNVEV (reference sequence). Trimming stripped 3 bases from V and 8 bases from J, with 14 bases between. The CDR3 has 14 amino acids. The DNA of the CDR3 is TGTGCCAGCAGTTTCCGGGACCTTGTAGATGAGCAGTTCTTC. Encoded protein: CASSFRDLVDEQFF.

This clonotype was seen at least ten times. The genes are TRBV10-3 and TRBJ2-3, with 8 bases that match TRBD1. With V trimmed by 6 bases and J by 5 bases, 4 bases remained unmatched. Germline V gene sequence: CDR1 ENHRY, CDR2 SYGVKD. CDR3 size: 13 residues. The CDR3 DNA reads TGTGCCATCAGCTCAGGGGGCCAAGATACGCAGTATTTT. It encodes CAISSGGQDTQYF.

This chain uses TRBV11-2 with TRBJ2-5; D is unclear. The CDR3 has 13 residues. Germline assignment: CDR1 SGHAT and CDR2 FQNNGV. V was cut by 0 bases and J by 3 bases, with 5 bases left in between. The CDR3 protein is CASSLDGEETQYF. In DNA, the CDR3 is TGTGCCAGCAGCTTAGATGGTGAAGAGACCCAGTACTTC. The entire variable domain, with the rest obtained from reference TRBV11-2 and TRBJ2-5, is as follows: EAGVAQSPRYKIIEKRQSVAFWCNPISGHATLYWYQQILGQGPKLLIQFQNNGVVDDSQLPKDRFSAERLKGVDSTLKIQPAKLEDSAVYLCASSLDGEETQYFGPGTRLLVL.

This clonotype has ten or more counts. V is TRBV12-3 or TRBV12-4 and J is TRBJ1-4; D is ambiguous. The CDR3 loop spans 13 amino acids. Trimming took off 1 base at V and 11 bases at J, with 11 bases between the two ends. In nucleotides, the CDR3 is TGTGCCAGCAGTTTAGGACTCGATAAGAAACTGTTTTTT. As protein: CASSLGLDKKLFF.

The V and J genes are TRBV5-5 and TRBJ1-4; D remains unclear. This CDR3 is built from 15 residues. Germline values: CDR1 SGHKS, CDR2 YYEKEE (reference sequence). Trimming cost V 0 bases and J 8 bases, with 14 bases left between them. The CDR3 DNA reads TGTGCCAGCAGCTTGGGGTCAGGCAGACGGGAAAAACTGTTTTTT. It yields the protein CASSLGSGRREKLFF.

This clonotype was found a few times. The CDR3 region has the DNA TGCGCCAGCAAGGGGGGCGGAGAGACCCAGTACTTC. Translated, it gives CASKGGGETQYF. This rearrangement joins TRBV10-2 to TRBJ2-5; D could derive from TRBD1 or TRBD2 (6 bases each). Germline CDR1 WSHSY, CDR2 SAAADI. CDR3 length equals 12 residues. Trimming stripped 7 bases from V and 4 bases from J, with 10 bases between.

V and J are TRBV12-2 and TRBJ2-3; TRBD1, the table's D call, was not compared with the DNA. TRBV12-2 is recorded as a pseudogene. The CDR3 has 15 amino acids. The CDR3: CASRLTGASTDTQYF. The DNA for the CDR3 is TGTGCAAGTCGCTTAACCGGGGCTAGCACAGATACGCAGTATTTT.